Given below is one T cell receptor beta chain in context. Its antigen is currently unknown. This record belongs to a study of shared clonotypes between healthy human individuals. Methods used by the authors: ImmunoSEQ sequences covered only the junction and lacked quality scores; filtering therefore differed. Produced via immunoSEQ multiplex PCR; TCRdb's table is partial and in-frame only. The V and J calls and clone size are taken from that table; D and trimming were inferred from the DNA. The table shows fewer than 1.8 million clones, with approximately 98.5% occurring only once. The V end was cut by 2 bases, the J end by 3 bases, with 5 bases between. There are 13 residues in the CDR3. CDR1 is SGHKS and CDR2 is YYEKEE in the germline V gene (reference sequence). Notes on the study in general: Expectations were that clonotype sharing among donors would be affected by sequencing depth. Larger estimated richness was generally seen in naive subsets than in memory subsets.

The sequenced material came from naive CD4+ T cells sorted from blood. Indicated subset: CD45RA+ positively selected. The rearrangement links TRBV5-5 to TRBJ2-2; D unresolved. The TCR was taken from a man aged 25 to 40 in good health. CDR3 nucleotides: TGTGCCAGCAGCTTATCTTACACCGGGGAGCTGTTTTTT. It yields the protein CASSLSYTGELFF.